This paragraph covers one T cell receptor (beta chain) sequence. It lacks a known antigen. Base qualities were left out, and no much larger clone turns up one base away. TCRbeta CDR3 regions were amplified from genomic DNA using the immunoSEQ Assay, a bias-controlled multiplex PCR. The source study handled its data this way. The number of nucleated cells in each sample was estimated from the amplification of reference gene primers within the assay. To quantify the absolute abundance of each unique TCRbeta CDR3 rearrangement, sequence reads were collapsed and filtered. For each sample, productive Simpson clonality was calculated as the square root of Simpson's diversity index over productive rearrangements. As stored in TCRdb, this immuneACCESS dataset retains in-frame rearrangements with V and J assigned. A fraction of the clones does not appear; measured against another copy, unresolved V genes explain less than half of the discrepancy, and the remainder lacks a known reason. V, J and clone size reflect that table, while D and trimming were determined from the DNA. This sample lists around 90,000 clones; around 88% were detected once. The ten largest clones add up to about 2% of the sample.

Trimming takes 0 bases from V and 4 bases from J, and the germline ends sit 13 bases apart. CDR1 and CDR2 were assigned from the germline V gene (reference sequence) as LNHNV and YYDKDF. The CDR3 numbers 16 residues from cysteine through phenylalanine. Solely the CDR3 DNA is kept, with 48 bases framed from the first base. This entry belongs to a study of blood T cell repertoires in COVID-19 (dated by TCRdb to 2018 to 2021). Looking at the study overall: Samples covering the acute and convalescent phases of COVID-19 were provided by collaborators in the United States, Italy and Spain. The prospective study material was composed of cDNA or gDNA derived from T cells, B-cell-depleted T cells, or PBMCs. The dataset comprised deeply sampled blood TCRbeta repertoires from subjects exposed to, actively infected with, or recovered from COVID-19. The repertoires were released in a freely available public database meant as a resource for research on the immune response to SARS-CoV-2. The samples were drawn from two sources: the first 160 participants of the ongoing ImmuneRACE study, and some 1,300 subjects contributed by 6 global collaborators. A de-identified subject ID, COVID-19 status, age in years and sex were almost always included in the sample metadata. Where available, HLA class I and class II types were taken from metadata supplied by the sample provider and were not determined by assay-based typing.

One collaborating source in Seattle enrolled patients while the patients were actively infected and followed the patients over time throughout the course of disease. Collaborating institutions collected whole blood in K2EDTA tubes following their own protocols. For TCRbeta analysis, collaborator samples were shipped as frozen whole blood, as isolated PBMCs, or as DNA extracted from either sample type. Study-wide findings and limitations: How much clinical and demographic metadata was included differed by source and by participant, and the metadata was provided uncurated.

This receptor chain uses TRBV15 and TRBJ1-3; matching of 6 bases hints at TRBD1 as the D gene. Input material: peripheral blood. This receptor was taken from a man aged 50-60 years with COVID-19, enrolled during active disease. The sequenced DNA is TGTGCCACCAGCAGAGATCTAACAGGGCTCGGAAACACCATATATTTT. This encodes CATSRDLTGLGNTIYF.